The 31 T cell receptor beta chains below come from one sample, sequenced in a study of human T cells and chemical hapten exposure. MiXCR, run by TCRdb on the RACE reads, gives a single entry per CDR3 protein. The data contain around 110,000 distinct CDR3 sequences, roughly 12% of them singletons. Described time point: patch test 3, about 24 weeks after DPC sensitization. The sample's treatment: therapeutic diphenylcyclopropenone sensitization with weekly scalp DPC. This specimen was whole blood, taken in connection with sensitization to the hapten diphenylcyclopropenone (DPC). These receptors were taken from a woman aged 45-60 years with alopecia areata. Some clones in this sample may be carry-over from other donors' samples.

This clonotype came up a few times. This chain connects TRBV6-5 to TRBJ2-6, with D perhaps TRBD1 (5 bases). This CDR3 has 11 residues. V dropped 4 bases and J dropped 14 bases, with 9 bases sitting between them. Germline V lookup: CDR1 MNHEY, CDR2 SVGAGI. CDR3 loop: CASSSPGILTF. The DNA for the CDR3 is TGTGCCAGCAGTTCACCAGGGATCCTGACTTTC.

This clonotype was observed at least ten times. The chain employs TRBV6-5 and TRBJ2-6; D may correspond to TRBD1 or TRBD2 (5 bases each). The CDR3 consists of 14 residues. V lost 11 bases and J 4 bases, leaving 15 bases between the germline ends. Germline loops: CDR1 MNHEY, CDR2 SVGAGI. The CDR3 coding sequence is TGTGCCGCGCGAGGGGTCTCCGGGGCCAACGTCCTGACTTTC. Its protein product is CAARGVSGANVLTF.

This clonotype showed up many times. The chain recombines TRBV7-6 with TRBJ2-5; TRBD2 is a possible D gene (6 bases). The CDR3 runs to 15 residues. Deletions cut 0 bases from V and 2 bases from J, with 10 bases between. The germline V gene has CDR1 SGHVS and CDR2 FNYEAQ. CDR3 protein: CASSLASGTQETQYF. In DNA form, the CDR3 reads TGTGCCAGCAGCTTAGCGTCGGGGACTCAAGAGACCCAGTACTTC.

This clonotype was observed a few times. The rearrangement links TRBV7-8 to TRBJ2-1; 8 bases match TRBD2. V dropped 5 bases and J dropped 4; count of bases not matched to a gene: 10. This CDR3 has 16 amino acids. Germline V gene data show CDR1 as SGHVS and CDR2 as FQNEAQ. The CDR3 nucleotides are TGTGCCAGCAGCCCATACCGGGGGGGGGGGTACAATGAGCAGTTCTTC. It yields the protein CASSPYRGGGYNEQFF.

The rearrangement uses TRBV6-1 and TRBJ1-2; a possible D gene is TRBD1 (5 bases). Germline V gives CDR1 MNHNS, CDR2 SASEGT. V dropped 0 bases and J dropped 7 bases, with 21 bases sitting between them. CDR3 length equals 17 residues. The CDR3 is CASSEALRGVGRLGYTF. The DNA of the CDR3 is TGTGCCAGCAGTGAAGCGCTTCGGGGGGTGGGCAGACTTGGCTACACCTTC.

The J gene is TRBJ1-3, the V gene TRBV3-1; D not resolved. Germline V CDR1 and CDR2: LGHDT, YNNKEL (reference sequence). The CDR3 has 15 amino acids. The ends were cut back, 2 bases at V and 2 bases at J, with 10 bases in the middle. CDR3 protein: CASSQRGLAGNTIYF. The CDR3 DNA sequence: TGTGCCAGCAGCCAACGGGGTTTAGCTGGAAACACCATATATTTT. The full variable domain, its missing parts supplied by reference TRBV3-1 and TRBJ1-3, is DTAVSQTPKYLVTQMGNDKSIKCEQNLGHDTMYWYKQDSKKFLKIMFSYNNKELIINETVPNRFSPKSPDKAHLNLHINSLELGDSAVYFCASSQRGLAGNTIYFGEGSWLTVV.

Concerning this clonotype itself: This could be a read error, since a much larger clone is one nucleotide away. The V call is TRBV7-2, the J call TRBJ2-3; either TRBD1 or TRBD2 may supply D (5 bases each). This CDR3 has 16 residues. Germline CDR1 reads SGHTA; CDR2 reads FQGNSA. Trimming removed 8 bases at V and 0 bases at J, with 18 bases between. CDR3 in DNA: TGTGCCAGCGGCCGATTCTACAGGACTAGCACAGATACGCAGTATTTT. It codes for CASGRFYRTSTDTQYF.

V and J are TRBV27 and TRBJ1-6; D remains ambiguous. Germline V CDR1 and CDR2: MNHEY, SMNVEV (reference sequence). V was shortened by 6 bases and J by 6 bases, with 12 bases between the two germline ends. This CDR3 has 14 residues. The CDR3 DNA reads as TGTGCCAGCAGCCCAGGAACAATTAATTCACCCCTCCACTTT. Protein: CASSPGTINSPLHF.

Only a few counts were recorded for this clonotype. The chain has TRBV12-3 or TRBV12-4 and TRBJ1-1; D not resolved. Trimming cost V 3 bases and J 1 base, with 9 bases left between them. This CDR3 is built from 14 residues. The CDR3 spells CASSFNGPNTEAFF. The CDR3 DNA reads as TGTGCCAGCAGTTTCAACGGTCCGAACACTGAAGCTTTCTTT.

This clonotype showed up just a few times. The rearrangement joins TRBV27 to TRBJ2-7; 13 nucleotides agree with TRBD2. Trimming took 5 bases from V and 3 from J; bases not matched to a gene: 1. Germline CDR1 and CDR2: MNHEY and SMNVEV (reference sequence). The CDR3 totals 14 residues. As DNA, the CDR3 is TGTGCCAGCAGTCGGACTAGCGGGGGCTACGAGCAGTACTTC. It translates to CASSRTSGGYEQYF.

Only a few counts were recorded for this clonotype. This chain links TRBV7-6 with TRBJ2-1, with D maybe TRBD2 (6 bases). The CDR3 covers 16 residues. The V gene's germline CDR1 is SGHVS and CDR2 FNYEAQ. The V end was cut by 1 base, the J end by 4 bases, with 14 bases between. CDR3 amino acids: CASSLGGASAYNEQFF. The CDR3 nucleotides read TGTGCCAGCAGCTTAGGTGGGGCTAGCGCATACAATGAGCAGTTCTTC.

The chain links TRBV5-4 to TRBJ2-7, with 7 nucleotides matching TRBD2. This CDR3 comprises 15 residues. Germline lookup yields CDR1 SGHNT and CDR2 YYREEE (reference sequence). The V and J ends lost 0 bases and 2 bases, in that order; junction bases with no gene match: 5. CDR3 amino acids: CASSLEASGPYEQYF. DNA of the CDR3: TGTGCCAGCAGCTTGGAAGCTAGCGGTCCCTACGAGCAGTACTTC.

This clonotype has a handful of counts. This chain connects TRBV4-1 to TRBJ2-3; D is unclear. The CDR3 consists of 13 residues. The V gene's germline CDR1 is MGHRA and CDR2 YSYEKL. The V end was cut by 11 bases, the J end by 4 bases, with 16 bases between. CDR3 sequence reads: CASEASPADTQYF. In DNA form, the CDR3 reads TGCGCCTCCGAGGCTAGTCCGGCAGATACGCAGTATTTT.

The chain carries TRBV20-1 and TRBJ2-5; TRBD1 aligns across 7 bases. V trimming: 5 bases; J trimming: 5 bases; junction bases outside the gene matches: 8. The CDR3 is made up of 13 amino acids. The germline CDR1 and CDR2 sequences are DFQATT and SNEGSKA (reference sequence). CDR3 protein: CSAPKTGRETQYF. The CDR3 DNA reads as TGCAGTGCTCCCAAGACAGGGCGGGAGACCCAGTACTTC.

J is TRBJ2-4 and V is TRBV5-1, with TRBD1 identical over 9 bases. The CDR3 runs 14 residues. CDR1 is SGHRS, CDR2 YFSETQ, per germline. Trimming cost V 3 bases and J 6 bases; bases outside gene matches: 4. CDR3 in amino acids: CASSSGQGLNIQYF. The CDR3 nucleotides read TGCGCCAGCAGCTCCGGACAGGGGTTAAACATTCAGTACTTC.

This clonotype has more than one count but fewer than ten. This sequence joins TRBV20-1 and TRBJ2-1, with D hard to call. V was trimmed by 3 bases and J by 3 bases, leaving 12 bases between them. The CDR3 is 14 residues long. The germline V gene has CDR1 DFQATT and CDR2 SNEGSKA (reference sequence). CDR3: CSARDLHDYNEQFF. The CDR3 DNA is TGCAGTGCTAGGGACCTGCATGACTACAATGAGCAGTTCTTC.

In the case of this clonotype: This sequence may be a read error, since a much larger clone differs from it by one base. The rearrangement uses TRBV5-6 and TRBJ2-1, with D maybe TRBD2 (6 bases). V was shortened by 5 bases and J by 0 bases, with 12 bases between the two germline ends. There are 15 residues in the CDR3. The germline gives CDR1 SGHDT, CDR2 YYEEEE. CDR3 sequence (DNA): TGTGCCAGCAGTTCCGGGACTGCCTCCTACAATGAGCAGTTCTTC. It codes for CASSSGTASYNEQFF. Supplemented by reference TRBV5-6 and TRBJ2-1, the full variable domain reads DAGVTQSPTHLIKTRGQQVTLRCSPKSGHDTVSWYQQALGQGPQFIFQYYEEEERQRGNFPDRFSGHQFPNYSSELNVNALLLGDSALYLCASSSGTASYNEQFFGPGTRLTVL.

This clonotype was detected only a few times. This chain uses TRBV6-5 with TRBJ1-3; TRBD1 aligns across 7 bases. Unmatched junction bases numbered 10, after V lost 9 bases and J lost 2 bases. The CDR3 covers 15 residues. From germline, CDR1 is MNHEY and CDR2 SVGAGI. The CDR3 spells CASRTGVNPGNTIYF. In DNA form, the CDR3 reads TGTGCCAGTCGGACAGGAGTCAACCCTGGAAACACCATATATTTT.

This clonotype was counted at least ten times. V is TRBV5-4 and J is TRBJ2-7; D may correspond to TRBD1 or TRBD2 (5 bases each). Trimming cost V 0 bases and J 6 bases, with 19 bases left between them. Germline V gene lookup returns CDR1 SGHNT and CDR2 YYREEE (reference sequence). The CDR3 has 16 residues. The CDR3 DNA is TGTGCCAGCAGCTTGGGACGGGACCCGTCGTATGCCGAGCAGTACTTC. Its translation is CASSLGRDPSYAEQYF.

The gene calls are TRBV12-3 or TRBV12-4 and TRBJ2-7; the match to TRBD1 covers 9 bases. The J segment lost 7 bases and the V segment lost 2 bases, leaving 3 bases of the junction unmatched. This CDR3 region has 13 residues. CDR3 residues: CASSLTTGGEQYF. The CDR3, as DNA: TGTGCCAGCAGTTTAACGACAGGGGGAGAGCAGTACTTC.

CDR3 nucleotide sequence: TGTGCCACCAGCAGAGGGTCAGCGGGAGCCCGACTAAGCACAGATACGCAGCATTTT. Translated: CATSRGSAGARLSTDTQHF. This sequence joins TRBV15 and TRBJ2-3, with unresolved D. With the DNA end fitting TRBJ1-5 better, the J assignment may be wrong. Germline CDR1 and CDR2: LNHNV and YYDKDF (reference sequence). The CDR3 runs 19 residues.

This clonotype was counted a few times. The chain uses TRBV27 and TRBJ1-1; D gene unclear. The germline V gene encodes CDR1 MNHEY and CDR2 SMNVEV (reference sequence). V lost 6 bases and J lost 11, with 13 bases in between. There are 11 residues in the CDR3. For the CDR3, the DNA is TGTGCCAGCAGGGAGGGCCCGAGGGCTTTCTTT. It encodes CASREGPRAFF.

The CDR3 reads CASSLAGTYNSPLHF. The CDR3 region has the DNA TGTGCCAGCAGCTTAGCTGGAACCTATAATTCACCCCTCCACTTT. The chain employs TRBV7-8 and TRBJ1-6, with D unresolved. V was clipped by 0 bases and J by 2 bases, with 5 bases between them. This CDR3 region has 15 residues. Germline CDR1 reads SGHVS; CDR2 reads FQNEAQ.

This clonotype was seen more than once but under ten times. The gene calls are TRBV29-1 and TRBJ1-1; D is ambiguous. The CDR3 consists of 14 residues. Germline assignment: CDR1 SQVTM and CDR2 ANQGSEA. V dropped 5 bases and J dropped 0 bases, with 13 bases sitting between them. The CDR3 DNA reads as TGCAGCGTTATCGGGGTGGGCGTGAACACTGAAGCTTTCTTT. Translation gives CSVIGVGVNTEAFF. Full variable domain (remainder filled in from reference TRBV29-1 and TRBJ1-1): SAVISQKPSRDICQRGTSLTIQCQVDSQVTMMFWYRQQPGQSLTLIATANQGSEATYESGFVIDKFPISRPNLTFSTLTVSNMSPEDSSIYLCSVIGVGVNTEAFFGQGTRLTVV.

The sample holds a few counts of this clonotype. The chain uses TRBV4-3 and TRBJ2-1; tentatively, D is TRBD1 (6 bases). The germline gives CDR1 LGHNA, CDR2 YSLEER. V lost 0 bases, J lost 8 bases, and 20 bases lay in between. The length of the CDR3 is 17 residues. The CDR3 region has the DNA TGCGCCAGCAGCCAAGATCCGGCGCGACAGGCCCCTCATGAGCAGTTCTTC. It specifies CASSQDPARQAPHEQFF.

There are many counts of this clonotype. This chain connects TRBV6-5 to TRBJ2-6; no definite D call. The CDR3 length is 15 residues. Looked up from germline, CDR1 is MNHEY and CDR2 is SVGAGI. V lost 6 bases and J lost 4, with 13 bases in between. This CDR3 reads CASSWLGKGANVLTF. CDR3 nucleotides: TGTGCCAGCAGCTGGTTGGGAAAAGGGGCCAACGTCCTGACTTTC.

This clonotype turned up a few times. The chain recombines TRBV5-6 with TRBJ1-1; D not certain. This CDR3 has 14 amino acids. Per germline, CDR1 SGHDT and CDR2 YYEEEE. The V and J ends lost 1 base and 1 base respectively, with 8 bases between them. The CDR3, as DNA: TGTGCCAGCAGCTTGTACAGAAAGAACACTGAAGCTTTCTTT. Protein product: CASSLYRKNTEAFF.

The chain links TRBV7-2 to TRBJ2-2; D uncertain. In germline, CDR1 is SGHTA, CDR2 FQGNSA. The CDR3 has 14 amino acids. The V and J ends lost 0 bases and 6 bases respectively, with 8 bases between them. CDR3 amino acids: CASSLAMSSGELFF. CDR3 nucleotides: TGTGCCAGCAGCTTAGCAATGTCGTCCGGGGAGCTGTTTTTT.

This clonotype turned up a few times. V gene TRBV6-6 combines with J gene TRBJ2-2; D uncertain. Trimming stripped 4 bases from V and 8 bases from J, with 2 bases between. The CDR3 has 10 residues. Germline V gene lookup returns CDR1 MNHNY and CDR2 SVGAGI (reference sequence). In DNA form, the CDR3 reads TGTGCCAGCAGTTTGGGGGAGCTGTTTTTT. It translates to CASSLGELFF.

Regarding this clonotype: This may stem from a read error, because a much larger clone lies one nucleotide away. This chain joins TRBV7-2 and TRBJ1-2; D is perhaps TRBD1 (5 bases). V was clipped by 3 bases and J by 6 bases, with 20 bases between them. The length of the CDR3 is 16 residues. The germline V gene encodes CDR1 SGHTA and CDR2 FQGNSA. DNA for the CDR3: TGTGCCAGCAGCTTCAGCAACAGGTACGCGATGGATGGCTACACCTTC. It codes for CASSFSNRYAMDGYTF.

The gene calls are TRBV10-3 and TRBJ1-4; perhaps TRBD1 as D (6 bases). The CDR3 is 15 residues long. CDR1 ENHRY and CDR2 SYGVKD come from the germline V gene. The V end lost 10 bases, the J end lost 5 bases, and 20 bases lay between the germline ends. The CDR3 sequence: CATQGLEQGNEKLFF. CDR3 in DNA: TGTGCCACCCAGGGCCTGGAACAGGGCAATGAAAAACTGTTTTTT.